These 18 T cell receptor beta chains came from one sample sequenced in a study of cytomegalovirus exposure and HLA in healthy donors (dated by TCRdb to about 2017). The library was made by the immunoSEQ multiplex PCR assay. For the multiplex PCR, a mixture combining 60 forward primers for TCR Vbeta segments and 13 reverse primers for TCR Jbeta segments was used. TCRdb provides this immuneACCESS table in a form limited to in-frame rearrangements. Some clones are lacking; in checked studies, under half of them reflect an unresolved V gene, and why the rest are absent is not known. This sample has approximately 170,000 clones in its table, and around four fifths of those were observed once. The ten most abundant clones make up 0.95% to 1.5% of the sample. Input material: PBMCs. Source of these receptors: a boy between 2 and 10 years old in good health and CMV-seronegative.

V is TRBV6-5 and J is TRBJ1-5, with D possibly matching TRBD1 (5 bases). V was cut by 6 bases and J by 7 bases, with 13 bases left in between. Germline CDR1 is MNHEY and CDR2 is SVGAGI. The CDR3 is 13 amino acids. In DNA, the CDR3 is TGTGCCAGCAGCACCAGCGGGGCCCAGCCCCAGCATTTT. Its protein product is CASSTSGAQPQHF.

The chain employs TRBV19 and TRBJ2-1; D is ambiguous. CDR1 and CDR2 (germline): LNHDA, SQIVND (reference sequence). This CDR3 has 15 amino acids. With 1 base removed from V and 0 bases from J, the gap between germline ends came to 7 bases. The CDR3 loop reads CASSIGLSSYNEQFF. Here the CDR3 DNA reads TGTGCCAGTAGTATAGGGCTCAGCTCCTACAATGAGCAGTTCTTC.

The rearrangement links TRBV2 to TRBJ1-5, with 8 bases aligning to TRBD1. Losses at the gene ends were 7 bases for V and 3 bases for J; bases not matched to a gene: 8. Germline assignment: CDR1 SNHLY and CDR2 FYNNEI. The CDR3 runs 15 residues. CDR3 region: CASNQDRGTNQPQHF. For the CDR3, the DNA is TGTGCCAGCAATCAAGACAGGGGAACCAATCAGCCCCAGCATTTT.

The chain couples TRBV5-1 to TRBJ2-1; possible D gene TRBD2, 7 bases. There are 15 residues in the CDR3. The germline V gene encodes CDR1 SGHRS and CDR2 YFSETQ. V was cut by 3 bases and J by 6 bases, with 16 bases left in between. In DNA, the CDR3 is TGCGCCAGCAGCTCGGAGGCGGGGGCGCTCAATGAGCAGTTCTTC. Amino acid sequence: CASSSEAGALNEQFF.

V usage is TRBV19 and J usage is TRBJ2-3, with D unresolved. V was cut by 8 bases and J by 1 base, with 7 bases left in between. CDR1 LNHDA and CDR2 SQIVND come from the germline V gene (reference sequence). This CDR3 comprises 12 residues. CDR3 bases: TGTGCCAGTGTAAGCGGCACAGATACGCAGTATTTT. Translation: CASVSGTDTQYF.

This rearrangement joins TRBV19 to TRBJ2-1, with TRBD2 identical over 9 bases. The V segment lost 4 bases and the J segment 5 bases; nucleotides outside the gene matches: 12. The CDR3 runs 17 residues. CDR1 and CDR2 from the germline V gene are LNHDA and SQIVND (reference sequence). For the CDR3, the DNA is TGTGCCAGTAGTAGCGGGCCGGGACTAGCAACGAACAATGAGCAGTTCTTC. This sequence encodes CASSSGPGLATNNEQFF.

The V and J genes are TRBV7-2 and TRBJ2-3; TRBD2 matches 12 bases. There are 15 residues in the CDR3. The J segment lost 4 bases and the V segment lost 2 bases, leaving 1 base of the junction unmatched. CDR1 and CDR2 from the germline V gene are SGHTA and FQGNSA. The CDR3 bases are TGTGCCAGCAGCTTACTAGCGGGGGGGGCAGATACGCAGTATTTT. Translation: CASSLLAGGADTQYF.

This clone was seen a single time. The chain couples TRBV5-6 to TRBJ1-1, with 7 nucleotides matching TRBD1. V was clipped by 4 bases and J by 0 bases; unmatched bases: 0. CDR1 SGHDT and CDR2 YYEEEE come from the germline V gene. This CDR3 region has 13 residues. The CDR3 loop is CASSQGVNTEAFF. CDR3 nucleotide sequence: TGTGCCAGCAGCCAGGGGGTGAACACTGAAGCTTTCTTT.

The chain couples TRBV19 to TRBJ1-5; 9 bases are a match to TRBD1. CDR1 and CDR2 from the germline V gene are LNHDA and SQIVND (reference sequence). Germline trimming cut 8 bases from V and 7 bases from J; bases unmatched to any gene: 9. The CDR3 covers 14 residues. The CDR3 is CASLRDRVRQPQHF. The CDR3 DNA is TGTGCCAGTCTACGGGACAGGGTGAGACAGCCCCAGCATTTT. Full variable domain (rest looked up from reference TRBV19 and TRBJ1-5): DGGITQSPKYLFRKEGQNVTLSCEQNLNHDAMYWYRQDPGQGLRLIYYSQIVNDFQKGDIAEGYSVSREKKESFPLTVTSAQKNPTAFYLCASLRDRVRQPQHFGDGTRLSIL.

The chain is built from TRBV30 and TRBJ2-1; D ambiguous. Trimming took off 6 bases at V and 0 bases at J, with 12 bases between the two ends. The germline gives CDR1 GTSNPN, CDR2 SVGIG (reference sequence). This CDR3 has 14 amino acids. The CDR3: CACQNLSSYNEQFF. As DNA, the CDR3 is TGTGCCTGCCAAAACTTGAGCTCCTACAATGAGCAGTTCTTC.

This clone was picked up one time. The V gene is TRBV5-1, the J gene TRBJ2-2, with 10 positions matching TRBD2. Germline V gene data show CDR1 as SGHRS and CDR2 as YFSETQ. The CDR3 totals 16 residues. J was trimmed by 5 bases and V by 4 bases; bases with no gene match: 8. The CDR3 sequence is CASSSGTSVNTGELFF. DNA for the CDR3: TGCGCCAGCAGCAGTGGGACTAGCGTAAATACCGGGGAGCTGTTTTTT.

The V call is TRBV6-1, the J call TRBJ1-2, with D uncertain. V was trimmed by 10 bases and J by 3 bases, leaving 12 bases between them. The CDR3 is 12 amino acids. Germline CDR1 MNHNS, CDR2 SASEGT. The CDR3 here is CANTTLHYGYTF. In DNA, the CDR3 is TGTGCCAACACCACATTACACTATGGCTACACCTTC.

The chain carries TRBV6-1 and TRBJ2-5, with 11 bases lining up with TRBD2. Unmatched junction bases numbered 5, after V lost 3 bases and J lost 5 bases. Germline-derived CDR1 and CDR2 are MNHNS and SASEGT. The CDR3 extends over 15 amino acids. The CDR3 here is CASSDFLAGGETQYF. As DNA, the CDR3 is TGTGCCAGCAGTGATTTCCTAGCGGGAGGTGAGACCCAGTACTTC.

The chain links TRBV19 to TRBJ2-1; D possibly corresponds to TRBD2 (6 bases). The germline V and J ends were trimmed by 8 bases and 0 bases, with 20 bases remaining between them. The CDR3 contains 17 residues. Germline CDR1 and CDR2: LNHDA and SQIVND (reference sequence). CDR3 region: CASSWKFSGSSYNEQFF. CDR3 nucleotides: TGTGCCAGTTCCTGGAAGTTTAGCGGTAGCTCCTACAATGAGCAGTTCTTC.

This clone was found once. The chain has TRBV5-1 and TRBJ2-1, with 7 bases lining up with TRBD2. The CDR3 is 12 amino acids. Germline V lookup: CDR1 SGHRS, CDR2 YFSETQ. Trimming cost V 4 bases and J 8 bases; bases outside gene matches: 3. The CDR3, as DNA: TGCGCCAGCAGCCACCGGGAGGATGAGCAGTTCTTC. Its protein product is CASSHREDEQFF.

The J gene is TRBJ2-2, the V gene TRBV19, with 8 bases lining up with TRBD2. The CDR3 runs 15 residues. Germline V CDR1 and CDR2: LNHDA, SQIVND (reference sequence). J gave up 8 bases and V 3 bases, and 8 bases lay outside the gene matches. DNA for the CDR3: TGTGCCAGTAGTATGTTGACTAGCGATAGGGGGGAGCTGTTTTTT. Protein: CASSMLTSDRGELFF. The whole variable domain, remainder taken from reference TRBV19 and TRBJ2-2, is DGGITQSPKYLFRKEGQNVTLSCEQNLNHDAMYWYRQDPGQGLRLIYYSQIVNDFQKGDIAEGYSVSREKKESFPLTVTSAQKNPTAFYLCASSMLTSDRGELFFGEGSRLTVL.

The gene calls are TRBV25-1 and TRBJ2-2, with 12 bases aligning to TRBD1. Germline CDR1 and CDR2: MGHDK and SYGVNS. The J segment lost 4 bases and the V segment lost 2 bases, leaving 8 bases of the junction unmatched. The CDR3 loop spans 18 amino acids. The CDR3 DNA reads as TGTGCCAGCAGTGAAAAAGGGACAGGGGGCGCTTTCACCGGGGAGCTGTTTTTT. It is translated as CASSEKGTGGAFTGELFF.

The CDR3: CASKFKLGNTIYF. The CDR3 nucleotides are TGTGCCAGCAAGTTCAAGCTAGGAAACACCATATATTTT. This chain connects TRBV7-9 to TRBJ1-3; D remains ambiguous. CDR1 and CDR2 from the germline V gene are SEHNR and FQNEAQ (reference sequence). Trimming removed 7 bases at V and 4 bases at J, with 11 bases between. The length of the CDR3 is 13 residues.